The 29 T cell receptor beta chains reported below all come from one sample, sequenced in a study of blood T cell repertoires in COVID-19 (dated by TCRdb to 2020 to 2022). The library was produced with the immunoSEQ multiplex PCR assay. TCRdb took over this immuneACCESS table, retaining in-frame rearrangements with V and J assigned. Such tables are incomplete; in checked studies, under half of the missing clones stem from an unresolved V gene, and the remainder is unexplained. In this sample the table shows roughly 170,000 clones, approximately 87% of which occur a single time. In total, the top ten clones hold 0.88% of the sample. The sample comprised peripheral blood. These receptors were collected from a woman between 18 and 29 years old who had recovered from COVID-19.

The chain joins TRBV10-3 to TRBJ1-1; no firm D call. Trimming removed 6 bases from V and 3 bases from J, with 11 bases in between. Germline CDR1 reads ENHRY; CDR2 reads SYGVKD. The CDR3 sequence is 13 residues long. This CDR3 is CAIRREGYTEAFF. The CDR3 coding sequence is TGTGCCATCAGGAGAGAGGGTTACACTGAAGCTTTCTTT.

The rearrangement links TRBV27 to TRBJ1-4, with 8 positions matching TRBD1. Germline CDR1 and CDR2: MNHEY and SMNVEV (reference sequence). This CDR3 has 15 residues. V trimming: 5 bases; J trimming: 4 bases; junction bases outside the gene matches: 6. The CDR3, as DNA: TGTGCCAGCAGTACCAGGGGGCTGGATAATGAAAAACTGTTTTTT. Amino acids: CASSTRGLDNEKLFF.

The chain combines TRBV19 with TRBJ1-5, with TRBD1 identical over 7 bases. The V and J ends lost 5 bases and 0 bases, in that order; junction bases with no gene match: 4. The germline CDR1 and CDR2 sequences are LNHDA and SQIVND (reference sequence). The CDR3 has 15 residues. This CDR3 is CASSWNRGSNQPQHF. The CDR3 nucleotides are TGTGCCAGTAGTTGGAACAGGGGTAGCAATCAGCCCCAGCATTTT.

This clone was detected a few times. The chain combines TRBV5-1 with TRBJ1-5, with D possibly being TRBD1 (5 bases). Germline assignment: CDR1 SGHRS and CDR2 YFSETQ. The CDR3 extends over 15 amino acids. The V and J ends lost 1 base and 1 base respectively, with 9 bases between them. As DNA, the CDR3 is TGCGCCAGCAGCTTGAGGGGAGGGAGCAATCAGCCCCAGCATTTT. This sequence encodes CASSLRGGSNQPQHF.

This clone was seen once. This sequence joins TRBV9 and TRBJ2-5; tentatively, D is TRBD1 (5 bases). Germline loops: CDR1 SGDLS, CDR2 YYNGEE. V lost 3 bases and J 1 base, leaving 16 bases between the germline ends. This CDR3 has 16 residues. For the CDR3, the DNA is TGTGCCAGCAGCGCCGGTGGGGCCGGTGGCCAAGAGACCCAGTACTTC. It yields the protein CASSAGGAGGQETQYF.

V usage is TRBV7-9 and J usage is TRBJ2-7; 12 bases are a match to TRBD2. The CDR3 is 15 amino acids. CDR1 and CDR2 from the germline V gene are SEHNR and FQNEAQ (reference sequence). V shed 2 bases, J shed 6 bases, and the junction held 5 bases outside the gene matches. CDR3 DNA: TGTGCCAGCAGCTTAATGACTAGCGGGAGAGGCGAGCAGTACGTC. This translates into CASSLMTSGRGEQYV.

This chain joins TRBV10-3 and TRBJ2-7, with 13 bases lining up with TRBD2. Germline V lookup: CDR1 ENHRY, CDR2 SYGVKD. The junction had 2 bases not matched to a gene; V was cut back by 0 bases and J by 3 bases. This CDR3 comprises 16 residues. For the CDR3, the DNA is TGTGCCATCAGTGAGTCGACTAGCGGGGGGAACTACGAGCAGTACTTC. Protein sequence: CAISESTSGGNYEQYF.

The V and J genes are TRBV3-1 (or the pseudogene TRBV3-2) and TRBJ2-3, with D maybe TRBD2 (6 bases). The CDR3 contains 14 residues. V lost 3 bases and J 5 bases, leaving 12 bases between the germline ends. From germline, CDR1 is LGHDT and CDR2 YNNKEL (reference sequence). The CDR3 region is CASSHSGSGDTQYF. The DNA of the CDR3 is TGTGCCAGCAGCCATTCCGGGAGCGGAGATACGCAGTATTTT.

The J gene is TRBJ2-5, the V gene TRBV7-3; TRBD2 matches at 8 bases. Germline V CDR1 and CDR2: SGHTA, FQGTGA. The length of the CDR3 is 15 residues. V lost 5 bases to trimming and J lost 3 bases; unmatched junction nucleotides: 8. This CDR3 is CASSPRGGLEETQYF. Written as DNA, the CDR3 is TGTGCCAGCAGCCCCCGGGGGGGACTGGAAGAGACCCAGTACTTC.

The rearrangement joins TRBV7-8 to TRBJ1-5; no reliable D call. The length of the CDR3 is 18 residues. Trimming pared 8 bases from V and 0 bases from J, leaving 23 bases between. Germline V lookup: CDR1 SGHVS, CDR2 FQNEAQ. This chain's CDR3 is CASSGGAAFSYSNQPQHF. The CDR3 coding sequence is TGTGCCAGCTCGGGTGGAGCCGCATTCTCCTATAGCAATCAGCCCCAGCATTTT.

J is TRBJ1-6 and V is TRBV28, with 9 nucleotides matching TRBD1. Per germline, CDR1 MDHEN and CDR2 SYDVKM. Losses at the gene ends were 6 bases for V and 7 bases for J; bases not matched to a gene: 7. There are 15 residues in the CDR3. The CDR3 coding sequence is TGTGCCAGCAGCAAATGGGACAGGGTGAATTCACCCCTCCACTTT. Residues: CASSKWDRVNSPLHF.

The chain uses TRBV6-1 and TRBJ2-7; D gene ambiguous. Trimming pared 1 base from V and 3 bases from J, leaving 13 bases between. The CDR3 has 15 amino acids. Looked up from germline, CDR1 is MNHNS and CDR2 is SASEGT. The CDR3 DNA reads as TGTGCCAGCAGTGAAGGTAAGGCAGGATACTACGAGCAGTACGTC. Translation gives CASSEGKAGYYEQYV.

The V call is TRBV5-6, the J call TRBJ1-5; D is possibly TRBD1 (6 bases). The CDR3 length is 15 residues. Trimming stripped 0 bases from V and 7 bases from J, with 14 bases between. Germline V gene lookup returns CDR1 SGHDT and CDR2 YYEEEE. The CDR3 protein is CASSLAGAWDQPQHF. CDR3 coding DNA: TGTGCCAGCAGCTTGGCAGGGGCTTGGGACCAGCCCCAGCATTTT.

CDR3 sequence (DNA): TGTGCCAGCAGTTACAACAGGCTGGCGAATACTGAAGCTTTCTTT. Its protein product is CASSYNRLANTEAFF. The chain is built from TRBV6-5 and TRBJ1-1, with a tentative D call TRBD1 (5 bases). This CDR3 comprises 15 residues. Trimming left V 2 bases short and J 5 bases short, with 15 bases between. Germline V lookup: CDR1 MNHEY, CDR2 SVGAGI.

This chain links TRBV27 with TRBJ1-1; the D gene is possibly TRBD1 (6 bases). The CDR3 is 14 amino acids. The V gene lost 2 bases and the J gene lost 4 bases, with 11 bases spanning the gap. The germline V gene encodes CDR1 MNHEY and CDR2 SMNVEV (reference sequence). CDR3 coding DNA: TGTGCCAGCAGTTTACAGGGGAGGGTCACTGAAGCTTTCTTT. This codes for CASSLQGRVTEAFF.

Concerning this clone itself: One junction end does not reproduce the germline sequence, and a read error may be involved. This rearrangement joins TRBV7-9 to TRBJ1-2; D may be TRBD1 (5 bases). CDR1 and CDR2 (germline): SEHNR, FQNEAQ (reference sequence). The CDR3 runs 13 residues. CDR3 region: CASSSQLGALNSF. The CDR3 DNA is TGTGCCAGCAGCTCCCAATTAGGGGCCCTAAACTCCTTC.

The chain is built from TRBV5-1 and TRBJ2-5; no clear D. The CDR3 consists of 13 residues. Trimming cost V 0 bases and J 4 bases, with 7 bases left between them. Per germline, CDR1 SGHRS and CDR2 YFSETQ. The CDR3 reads CASSLAVSETQYF. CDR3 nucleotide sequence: TGCGCCAGCAGCTTGGCTGTGTCAGAGACCCAGTACTTC. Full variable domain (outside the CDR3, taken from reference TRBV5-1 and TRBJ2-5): KAGVTQTPRYLIKTRGQQVTLSCSPISGHRSVSWYQQTPGQGLQFLFEYFSETQRNKGNFPGRFSGRQFSNSRSEMNVSTLELGDSALYLCASSLAVSETQYFGPGTRLLVL.

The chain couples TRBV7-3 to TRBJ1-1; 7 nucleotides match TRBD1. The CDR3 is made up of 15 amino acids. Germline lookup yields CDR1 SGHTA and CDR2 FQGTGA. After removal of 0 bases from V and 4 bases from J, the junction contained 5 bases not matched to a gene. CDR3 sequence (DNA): TGTGCCAGCAGCTTAACCCAGGGGGGTTTCACTGAAGCTTTCTTT. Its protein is CASSLTQGGFTEAFF.

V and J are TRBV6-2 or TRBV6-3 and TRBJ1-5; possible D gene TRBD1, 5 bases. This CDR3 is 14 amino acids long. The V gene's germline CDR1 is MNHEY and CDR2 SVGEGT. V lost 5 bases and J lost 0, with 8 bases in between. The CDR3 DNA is TGTGCCAGCAGTGACAGTCTTAGCAATCAGCCCCAGCATTTT. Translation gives CASSDSLSNQPQHF.

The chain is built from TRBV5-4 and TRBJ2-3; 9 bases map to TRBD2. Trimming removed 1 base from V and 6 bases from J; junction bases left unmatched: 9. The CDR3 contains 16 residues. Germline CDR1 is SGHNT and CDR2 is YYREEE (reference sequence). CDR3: CASSLRASGARDTQYF. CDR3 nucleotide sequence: TGTGCCAGCAGCTTGAGGGCTAGCGGGGCCCGGGATACGCAGTATTTT.

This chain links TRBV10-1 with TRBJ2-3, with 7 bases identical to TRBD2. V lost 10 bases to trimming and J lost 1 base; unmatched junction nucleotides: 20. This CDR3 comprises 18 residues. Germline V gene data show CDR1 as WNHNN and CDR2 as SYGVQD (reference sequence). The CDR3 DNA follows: TGCGCCATCAAATACACTGACTGTTGCGGGAGAGGCACAGATACGCAGTATTTT. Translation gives CAIKYTDCCGRGTDTQYF.

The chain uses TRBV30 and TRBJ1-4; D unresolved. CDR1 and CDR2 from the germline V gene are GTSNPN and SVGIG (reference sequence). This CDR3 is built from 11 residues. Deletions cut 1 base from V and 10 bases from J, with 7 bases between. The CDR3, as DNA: TGTGCCTGGAGTGCAGGAGGAAAACTGTTTTTT. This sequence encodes CAWSAGGKLFF. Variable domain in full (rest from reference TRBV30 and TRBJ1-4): SQTIHQWPATLVQPVGSPLSLECTVEGTSNPNLYWYRQAAGRGLQLLFYSVGIGQISSEVPQNLSASRPQDRQFILSSKKLLLSDSGFYLCAWSAGGKLFFGSGTQLSVL.

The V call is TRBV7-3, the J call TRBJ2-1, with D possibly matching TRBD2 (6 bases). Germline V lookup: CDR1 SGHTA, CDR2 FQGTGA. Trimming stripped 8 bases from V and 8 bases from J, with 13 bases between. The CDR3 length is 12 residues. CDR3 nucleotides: TGTGCCAGCGGGGGGATCGGCGATGAGCAGTTCTTC. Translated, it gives CASGGIGDEQFF.

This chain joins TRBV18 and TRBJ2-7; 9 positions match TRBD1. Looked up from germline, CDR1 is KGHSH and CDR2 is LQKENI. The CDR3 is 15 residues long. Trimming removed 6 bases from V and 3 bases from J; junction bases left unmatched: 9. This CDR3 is CASSRWGTGNYEQYF. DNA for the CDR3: TGTGCCAGCTCCCGCTGGGGGACAGGGAACTACGAGCAGTACTTC.

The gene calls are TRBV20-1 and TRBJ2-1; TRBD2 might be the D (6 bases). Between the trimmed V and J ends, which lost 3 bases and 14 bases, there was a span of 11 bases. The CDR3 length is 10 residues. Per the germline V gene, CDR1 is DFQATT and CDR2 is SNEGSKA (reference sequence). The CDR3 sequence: CSASRREEFF. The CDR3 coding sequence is TGCAGTGCTAGCAGGCGGGAAGAGTTCTTC.

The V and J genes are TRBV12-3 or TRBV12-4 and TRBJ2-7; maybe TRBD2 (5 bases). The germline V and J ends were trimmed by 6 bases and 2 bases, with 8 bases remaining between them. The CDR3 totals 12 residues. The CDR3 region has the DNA TGTGCCAGCAGCCTCGGGACCTACGAGCAGTACTTC. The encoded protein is CASSLGTYEQYF.

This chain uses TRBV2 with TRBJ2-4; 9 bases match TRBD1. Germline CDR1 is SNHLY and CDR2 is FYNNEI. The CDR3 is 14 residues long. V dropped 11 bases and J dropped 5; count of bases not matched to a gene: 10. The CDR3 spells CAGRDRESQNIQYF. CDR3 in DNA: TGTGCCGGAAGGGACAGGGAATCCCAAAACATTCAGTACTTC.

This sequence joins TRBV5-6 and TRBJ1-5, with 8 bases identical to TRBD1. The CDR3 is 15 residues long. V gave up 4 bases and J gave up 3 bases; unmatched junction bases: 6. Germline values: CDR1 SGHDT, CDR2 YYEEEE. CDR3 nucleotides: TGTGCCAGCAGCCGGCAACAGGGGGACAATCAGCCCCAGCATTTT. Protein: CASSRQQGDNQPQHF.

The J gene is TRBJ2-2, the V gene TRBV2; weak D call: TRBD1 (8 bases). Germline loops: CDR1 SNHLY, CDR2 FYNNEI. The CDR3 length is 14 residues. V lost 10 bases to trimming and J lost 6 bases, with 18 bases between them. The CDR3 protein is CATIQGGVAGELFF. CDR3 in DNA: TGTGCCACCATACAGGGGGGGGTTGCCGGGGAGCTGTTTTTT.